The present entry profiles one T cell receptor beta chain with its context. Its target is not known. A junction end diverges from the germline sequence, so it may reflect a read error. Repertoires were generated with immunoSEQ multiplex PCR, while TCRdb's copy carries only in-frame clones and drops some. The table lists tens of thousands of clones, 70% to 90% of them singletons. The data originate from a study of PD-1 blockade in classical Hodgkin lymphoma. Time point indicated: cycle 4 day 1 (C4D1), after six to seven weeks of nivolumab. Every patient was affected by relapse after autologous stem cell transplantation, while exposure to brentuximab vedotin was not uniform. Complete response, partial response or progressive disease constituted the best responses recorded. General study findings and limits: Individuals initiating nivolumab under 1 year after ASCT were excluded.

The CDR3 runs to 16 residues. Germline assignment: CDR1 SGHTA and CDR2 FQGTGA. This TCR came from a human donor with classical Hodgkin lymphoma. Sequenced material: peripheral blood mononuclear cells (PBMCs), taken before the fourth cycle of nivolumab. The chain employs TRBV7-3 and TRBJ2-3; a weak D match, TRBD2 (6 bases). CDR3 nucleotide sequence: TGCGCCAGCAGCCAAGATGGGGGGTATAGCACAGATACGCAGTATTTT. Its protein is CASSQDGGYSTDTQYF.